Each of the 28 T cell receptor beta chains below was sequenced from the same sample in a study of T cell responses to AZD1222 COVID-19 vaccine. Produced via immunoSEQ multiplex PCR; TCRdb's table is partial and in-frame only. Here the sample spans 100,000 to 120,000 clones, nearly 90% being singletons. The starting material was peripheral blood, obtained on day 0 of AZD1222 vaccination. Source of these receptors: an adult in good health.

The rearrangement links TRBV11-2 to TRBJ1-1, with 8 positions matching TRBD1. The germline gives CDR1 SGHAT, CDR2 FQNNGV. The CDR3 sequence is 17 residues long. The ends lost 2 bases at V and 3 bases at J; junction bases unmatched: 11. This chain's CDR3 is CASSLYYTGTGYTEAFF. For the CDR3, the DNA is TGTGCCAGCAGCTTATATTATACCGGGACAGGATACACTGAAGCTTTCTTT.

This chain uses TRBV5-1 with TRBJ1-6; 7 bases agree with TRBD1. Trimming cost V 1 base and J 7 bases; bases outside gene matches: 8. The CDR3 length is 16 residues. Germline loops: CDR1 SGHRS, CDR2 YFSETQ. CDR3 sequence: CASSLSSSGGNSPLHF. The CDR3 nucleotides read TGCGCCAGCAGCTTGTCTTCCTCAGGGGGAAATTCACCCCTCCACTTT.

The J gene is TRBJ1-1, the V gene TRBV5-6; D gene ambiguous. Trimming took off 2 bases at V and 0 bases at J, with 11 bases between the two ends. The CDR3 has 15 residues. The V gene's germline CDR1 is SGHDT and CDR2 YYEEEE. This chain's CDR3 is CASSFWTRMNTEAFF. CDR3 nucleotide sequence: TGTGCCAGCAGCTTTTGGACTCGCATGAACACTGAAGCTTTCTTT.

The rearrangement links TRBV18 to TRBJ1-3; the D is unclear. Per germline, CDR1 KGHSH and CDR2 LQKENI. The ends were cut back, 3 bases at V and 0 bases at J, with 12 bases in the middle. The CDR3 runs 16 residues. CDR3 in DNA: TGTGCCAGCTCACCTCTTCGGCCCAACTCTGGAAACACCATATATTTT. Translating gives CASSPLRPNSGNTIYF.

This chain uses TRBV6-5 with TRBJ1-5, with D maybe TRBD1 (6 bases). This CDR3 has 14 residues. Trimming removed 8 bases at V and 2 bases at J, with 13 bases between. The germline gives CDR1 MNHEY, CDR2 SVGAGI. CDR3 region: CASLDRIGNQPQHF. The CDR3 nucleotides are TGTGCCAGCCTGGACAGAATAGGCAATCAGCCCCAGCATTTT.

A single count supports this clone. The chain recombines TRBV7-6 with TRBJ2-3, with D perhaps matching TRBD2 (6 bases). Germline-derived CDR1 and CDR2 are SGHVS and FNYEAQ. The CDR3 covers 16 residues. The V end was cut by 4 bases, the J end by 1 base, with 15 bases between. DNA of the CDR3: TGTGCCAGCAGCTCCGGGACTTCCGACCGCACAGATACGCAGTATTTT. It specifies CASSSGTSDRTDTQYF.

The rearrangement uses TRBV28 and TRBJ2-1; TRBD2 matches at 13 bases. Trimming removed 5 bases from V and 0 bases from J; junction bases left unmatched: 10. The CDR3 is 19 amino acids. Germline values: CDR1 MDHEN, CDR2 SYDVKM. CDR3 DNA: TGTGCCAGCAGTATTGATCGGGGACTAGCGGGGATCTCCTACAATGAGCAGTTCTTC. Protein sequence: CASSIDRGLAGISYNEQFF.

This chain links TRBV30 with TRBJ1-2; unclear D gene. The ends were cut back, 0 bases at V and 3 bases at J, with 8 bases in the middle. The germline gives CDR1 GTSNPN, CDR2 SVGIG (reference sequence). This CDR3 is 13 amino acids long. CDR3 residues: CAWSVRTDYGYTF. As DNA, the CDR3 is TGTGCCTGGAGTGTACGAACGGACTATGGCTACACCTTC.

This sequence joins TRBV15 and TRBJ1-4; D call uncertain. Trimming removed 0 bases from V and 11 bases from J, with 25 bases in between. The CDR3 has 18 amino acids. Germline-derived CDR1 and CDR2 are LNHNV and YYDKDF (reference sequence). CDR3 residues: CATSRDLAEEAGWEKLFF. The CDR3 DNA reads as TGTGCCACCAGCAGAGATTTGGCTGAGGAGGCAGGATGGGAGAAACTGTTTTTT.

The CDR3 region is CASSLRDGLANYGYTF. DNA for the CDR3: TGTGCCAGCAGCCTCCGGGACGGATTAGCTAACTATGGCTACACCTTC. The chain recombines TRBV6-2 or TRBV6-3 with TRBJ1-2, with D possibly being TRBD1 (5 bases). This CDR3 is 16 amino acids long. Trimming removed 6 bases from V and 0 bases from J, with 17 bases in between. The germline V gene has CDR1 MNHEY and CDR2 SVGEGT.

The chain couples TRBV4-2 to TRBJ1-2, with 9 positions matching TRBD1. Germline trimming cut 1 base from V and 7 bases from J; bases unmatched to any gene: 13. In germline, CDR1 is LGHNA, CDR2 YNFKEQ. The CDR3 spans 17 residues. The CDR3: CASSQVQAGTGLRGYTF. CDR3 nucleotides: TGTGCCAGCAGCCAAGTCCAAGCCGGGACAGGGTTGCGTGGCTACACCTTC.

This clone was counted a single time. The genes are TRBV7-9 and TRBJ2-1; a possible D gene is TRBD2 (6 bases). CDR3 length: 14 amino acids. The germline V gene has CDR1 SEHNR and CDR2 FQNEAQ (reference sequence). V was clipped by 1 base and J by 8 bases, with 12 bases between them. The CDR3 DNA reads as TGTGCCAGCAGCTTAGTCGGGGGAATAGATGAGCAGTTCTTC. Translation: CASSLVGGIDEQFF.

The chain recombines TRBV9 with TRBJ2-3; D gene uncertain. Germline CDR1 reads SGDLS; CDR2 reads YYNGEE. With 1 base removed from V and 6 bases from J, the gap between germline ends came to 12 bases. The CDR3 loop spans 14 amino acids. The CDR3 nucleotides are TGTGCCAGCAGCGTAAAACGTCTTCGGGATACGCAGTATTTT. Translating gives CASSVKRLRDTQYF. Filled out from reference TRBV9 and TRBJ2-3, the complete variable domain reads DSGVTQTPKHLITATGQRVTLRCSPRSGDLSVYWYQQSLDQGLQFLIQYYNGEERAKGNILERFSAQQFPDLHSELNLSSLELGDSALYFCASSVKRLRDTQYFGPGTRLTVL.

The chain links TRBV9 to TRBJ2-7, with TRBD1 matching over 9 bases. With V trimmed by 4 bases and J by 6 bases, 8 bases remained unmatched. The CDR3 contains 14 residues. Germline lookup yields CDR1 SGDLS and CDR2 YYNGEE. DNA of the CDR3: TGTGCCAGCAGCTTCCGGGACAGGGTCTCCGAGCAGTACTTC. Encoded protein: CASSFRDRVSEQYF.

V is TRBV28 and J is TRBJ1-4; no clear D gene. The germline V gene has CDR1 MDHEN and CDR2 SYDVKM. V was cut by 2 bases and J by 8 bases, with 6 bases left in between. The CDR3 contains 12 residues. The CDR3: CASSLVREKLFF. The CDR3 DNA follows: TGTGCCAGCAGTTTAGTACGGGAAAAACTGTTTTTT.

The V and J genes are TRBV7-8 and TRBJ2-5; TRBD2 might be the D (6 bases). The CDR3 spans 15 residues. Trimming removed 1 base from V and 4 bases from J, with 13 bases in between. CDR1 and CDR2 (germline): SGHVS, FQNEAQ. The chain's CDR3 is CASSLDRGGLETQYF. The CDR3 DNA follows: TGTGCCAGCAGCTTAGATCGAGGAGGGCTAGAGACCCAGTACTTC.

The sample holds one count of this clone. This chain links TRBV5-1 with TRBJ2-7, with D possibly TRBD2 on 6 matching bases. V shed 1 base and J shed 0 bases, with 8 bases lying between them. There are 14 residues in the CDR3. Germline-derived CDR1 and CDR2 are SGHRS and YFSETQ. CDR3 DNA sequence: TGCGCCAGCAGCTTGATGGGGGGCTCCTACGAGCAGTACTTC. Residues: CASSLMGGSYEQYF.

This clone came up a few times. The genes are TRBV29-1 and TRBJ1-1; no definite D call. The CDR3 is 14 amino acids. Trimming pared 1 base from V and 5 bases from J, leaving 14 bases between. Germline CDR1 SQVTM, CDR2 ANQGSEA. CDR3 protein: CSVEALLGKTEAFF. The CDR3 DNA reads as TGCAGCGTTGAAGCATTGTTGGGGAAGACTGAAGCTTTCTTT.

The chain combines TRBV6-5 with TRBJ2-7; 10 bases align to TRBD1. J gave up 6 bases and V 6 bases, and 8 bases lay outside the gene matches. There are 14 residues in the CDR3. The germline V gene encodes CDR1 MNHEY and CDR2 SVGAGI. CDR3 amino acids: CASRGTGVPTEQYF. In DNA form, the CDR3 reads TGTGCCAGCAGGGGGACAGGGGTCCCTACCGAGCAGTACTTC.

This chain uses TRBV7-7 with TRBJ2-1; no definite D call. The CDR3 is 15 residues long. Germline-derived CDR1 and CDR2 are SSHAT and FNYEAQ (reference sequence). CDR3 region: CASSRLGVGYNEQFF. The DNA of the CDR3 is TGTGCTAGCTCCCGATTGGGCGTGGGCTACAATGAGCAGTTCTTC.

The V gene is TRBV5-1, the J gene TRBJ1-1; D is unclear. V was shortened by 0 bases and J by 5 bases, with 17 bases between the two germline ends. The length of the CDR3 is 16 residues. CDR1 is SGHRS and CDR2 is YFSETQ in the germline V gene. The CDR3 nucleotides read TGCGCCAGCAGCTTGGCCTCGGGTGGGAACCCTACTGAAGCTTTCTTT. It encodes CASSLASGGNPTEAFF.

This clone was observed once. This rearrangement joins TRBV4-1 to TRBJ2-7, with D perhaps assigned TRBD1 or TRBD2 (5 bases each). The CDR3 sequence is 16 residues long. Trimming left V 0 bases short and J 0 bases short, with 12 bases between. Germline loops: CDR1 MGHRA, CDR2 YSYEKL. The CDR3 loop reads CASSQDWDAGSYEQYF. In DNA form, the CDR3 reads TGCGCCAGCAGCCAAGACTGGGACGCGGGCTCCTACGAGCAGTACTTC.

This clone was picked up one time. The chain couples TRBV5-4 to TRBJ1-6, with D possibly TRBD1 on 5 matching bases. CDR3 length: 15 amino acids. CDR1 is SGHNT and CDR2 is YYREEE in the germline V gene (reference sequence). Trimming pared 2 bases from V and 7 bases from J, leaving 13 bases between. CDR3 DNA sequence: TGTGCCAGCAGCTTTAATCAGGGCTCAAATTCACCCCTCCACTTT. Its protein product is CASSFNQGSNSPLHF.

The chain carries TRBV7-9 and TRBJ1-5, with a weak D call TRBD1 (5 bases). The CDR3 has 16 residues. Trimming left V 5 bases short and J 1 base short, with 15 bases between. Germline-derived CDR1 and CDR2 are SEHNR and FQNEAQ (reference sequence). In nucleotides, the CDR3 is TGTGCCAGCAGCACCGGGGTGGGGGGAAGCAATCAGCCCCAGCATTTT. Its translation: CASSTGVGGSNQPQHF.

V is TRBV7-3 and J is TRBJ2-5, with D possibly TRBD1 on 6 matching bases. From germline, CDR1 is SGHTA and CDR2 FQGTGA. With 0 bases removed from V and 2 bases from J, the gap between germline ends came to 19 bases. The CDR3 length is 18 residues. Written as DNA, the CDR3 is TGTGCCAGCAGCTTAACCTCGGATAACAGGGCTTTTCAAGAGACCCAGTACTTC. It codes for CASSLTSDNRAFQETQYF. The variable domain in full, with the rest retrieved from reference TRBV7-3 and TRBJ2-5, is GAGVSQTPSNKVTEKGKYVELRCDPISGHTALYWYRQSLGQGPEFLIYFQGTGAADDSGLPNDRFFAVRPEGSVSTLKIQRTERGDSAVYLCASSLTSDNRAFQETQYFGPGTRLLVL.

The CDR3 DNA sequence: TGTGCCACAAGATATGGCAGGGTATCTAGCTCCTATAATTCACCCCTCCACTTT. Protein: CATRYGRVSSSYNSPLHF. The V gene is TRBV28, the J gene TRBJ1-6; D is possibly TRBD1 (5 bases). Germline values: CDR1 MDHEN, CDR2 SYDVKM. The CDR3 runs 18 residues. The V gene lost 10 bases and the J gene lost 0 bases, with 22 bases spanning the gap.

The chain recombines TRBV3-1 (or the pseudogene TRBV3-2) with TRBJ1-4, with 7 bases matching TRBD1. This CDR3 region has 18 residues. With 3 bases clipped from V and 4 bases from J, the junction kept 14 bases outside the gene matches. Looked up from germline, CDR1 is LGHDT and CDR2 is YNNKEL (reference sequence). The CDR3 nucleotides read TGTGCCAGCAGCCATCGATCGGCAGGGGGTGATGGTAATGAAAAACTGTTTTTT. Protein: CASSHRSAGGDGNEKLFF.

This chain links TRBV5-6 with TRBJ2-1; 7 bases align to TRBD2. V trimming: 2 bases; J trimming: 0 bases; junction bases outside the gene matches: 5. The CDR3 is 16 amino acids. CDR1 and CDR2 (germline): SGHDT, YYEEEE. This CDR3 is CASSFLAESSYNEQFF. The CDR3 DNA reads as TGTGCCAGCAGCTTCCTAGCGGAGAGCTCCTACAATGAGCAGTTCTTC. The complete variable domain, with remaining parts taken from reference TRBV5-6 and TRBJ2-1, reads DAGVTQSPTHLIKTRGQQVTLRCSPKSGHDTVSWYQQALGQGPQFIFQYYEEEERQRGNFPDRFSGHQFPNYSSELNVNALLLGDSALYLCASSFLAESSYNEQFFGPGTRLTVL.